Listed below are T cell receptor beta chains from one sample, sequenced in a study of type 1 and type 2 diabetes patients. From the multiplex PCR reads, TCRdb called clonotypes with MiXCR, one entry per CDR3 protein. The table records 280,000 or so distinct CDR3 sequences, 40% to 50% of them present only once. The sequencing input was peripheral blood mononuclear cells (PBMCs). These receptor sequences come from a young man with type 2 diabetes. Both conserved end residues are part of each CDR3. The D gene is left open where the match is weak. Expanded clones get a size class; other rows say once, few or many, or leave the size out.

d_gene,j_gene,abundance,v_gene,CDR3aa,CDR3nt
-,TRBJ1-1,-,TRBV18,CASSRAPDSEAFF,TGTGCCAGCTCACGAGCGCCAGACAGTGAAGCTTTCTTT
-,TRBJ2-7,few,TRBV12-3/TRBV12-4,CASSLQVGAPSYEQYF,TGTGCCAGCAGTCTACAAGTGGGGGCCCCCTCCTACGAGCAGTACTTC
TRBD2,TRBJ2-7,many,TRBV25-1,CASSESTAGLAGGGYEQYF,TGTGCCAGCAGTGAATCGACCGCTGGACTAGCGGGAGGAGGGTACGAGCAGTACTTC
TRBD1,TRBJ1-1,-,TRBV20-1,CSALTGEGKATEAFF,TGCAGTGCTCTAACAGGGGAGGGGAAAGCGACTGAAGCTTTCTTT
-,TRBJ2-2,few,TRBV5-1,CASSLVGGAGTGELFF,TGCGCCAGCAGCTTGGTGGGGGGCGCGGGCACCGGGGAGCTGTTTTTT
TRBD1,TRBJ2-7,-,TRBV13,CASSLGVSRDRAYEQYF,TGTGCCAGCAGCTTAGGGGTCTCCAGGGACAGGGCCTACGAGCAGTACTTC
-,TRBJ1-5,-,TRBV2,CASSFRRGSQPQHF,TGTGCCAGCAGTTTCCGGAGGGGTAGTCAGCCCCAGCATTTT
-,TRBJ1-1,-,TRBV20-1,CSARESMSLSPEAFF,TGCAGTGCTAGAGAATCCATGAGCCTATCGCCGGAAGCTTTCTTT
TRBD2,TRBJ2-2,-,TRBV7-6,CASTSRGGLDTGELFF,TGTGCCAGCACTAGCCGGGGGGGTCTGGACACCGGGGAGCTGTTTTTT
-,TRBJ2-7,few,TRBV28,CASTTLYEQYF,TGTGCCAGCACGACACTTTACGAGCAGTACTTC
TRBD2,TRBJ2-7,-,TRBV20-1,CSARGGNPYEQYF,TGCAGTGCTAGGGGGGGGAACCCCTACGAGCAGTACTTC
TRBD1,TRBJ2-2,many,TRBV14,CASSQVGTVFNTGELFF,TGTGCCAGCAGCCAAGTCGGGACAGTTTTTAACACCGGGGAGCTGTTTTTT
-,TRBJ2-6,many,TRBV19,CASSIPSGANVLTF,TGTGCCAGTAGTATACCTTCTGGGGCCAACGTCCTGACTTTC
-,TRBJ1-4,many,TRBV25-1,CASSARQELFF,TGTGCCAGCAGCGCCAGACAGGAACTGTTTTTT
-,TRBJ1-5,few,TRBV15,CATSSNRQIHQPQHF,TGTGCCACCAGCAGCAACCGACAGATTCATCAGCCCCAGCATTTT
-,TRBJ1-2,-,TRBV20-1,CSARSGQIYGYTF,TGCAGTGCTAGAAGTGGACAGATCTATGGCTACACCTTC
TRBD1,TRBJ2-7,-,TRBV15,CASGPSGTGIYEQYF,TGTGCCAGCGGTCCATCCGGGACAGGGATCTACGAGCAGTACTTC
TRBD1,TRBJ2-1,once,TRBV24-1,CASSGGAGYNEQFF,TGTGCCTCATCAGGGGGCGCGGGTTACAATGAGCAGTTCTTC
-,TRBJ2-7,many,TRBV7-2,CASSSDYEQYF,TGTGCCAGCAGCTCCGACTACGAGCAGTACTTC
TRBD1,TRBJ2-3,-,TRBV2,CASSFVPAGGADTQYF,TGTGCCAGCAGCTTTGTACCCGCAGGGGGCGCAGATACGCAGTATTTT
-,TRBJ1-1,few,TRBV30,CAWSADLIMNTEAFF,TGTGCCTGGAGTGCTGACCTAATTATGAACACTGAAGCTTTCTTT
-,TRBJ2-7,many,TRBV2,CASSESRSYEQYF,TGTGCCAGCAGTGAGTCGCGGAGCTACGAGCAGTACTTC
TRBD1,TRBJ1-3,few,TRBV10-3,CAISESPEDRAGNTIYF,TGTGCCATCAGTGAGTCACCCGAAGACAGGGCTGGAAACACCATATATTTT
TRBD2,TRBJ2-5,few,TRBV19,CASSIGGLAGGSQETQYF,TGTGCCAGTAGTATAGGCGGACTAGCGGGAGGGTCCCAAGAGACCCAGTACTTC
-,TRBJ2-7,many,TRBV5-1,CASSLMGTTYEQYF,TGCGCCAGCAGCTTGATGGGCACTACCTACGAGCAGTACTTC
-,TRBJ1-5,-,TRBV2,CASSKLQEASQPQHF,TGTGCCAGCAGTAAACTACAGGAGGCGAGTCAGCCCCAGCATTTT
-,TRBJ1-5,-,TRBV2,CASSGTGSNQPQHF,TGTGCCAGCAGTGGGACGGGTAGTAATCAGCCCCAGCATTTT
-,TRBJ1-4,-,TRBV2,CASRDYEKLFF,TGTGCCAGCAGGGACTATGAAAAACTGTTTTTT
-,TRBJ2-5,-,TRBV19,CASSIVGATQETQYF,TGTGCCAGTAGTATAGTCGGAGCGACACAAGAGACCCAGTACTTC
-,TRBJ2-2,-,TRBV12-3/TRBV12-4,CASSFTQGTGTGELFF,TGTGCCAGCAGTTTCACACAGGGTACGGGCACTGGGGAGCTGTTTTTT
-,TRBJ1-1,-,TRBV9,CASSVALGEGEAFF,TGTGCCAGCAGCGTAGCTTTAGGGGAAGGTGAAGCTTTCTTT
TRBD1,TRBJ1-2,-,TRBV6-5,CASSYGADRLHYGYTF,TGTGCCAGCAGTTACGGGGCGGACAGGCTTCACTATGGCTACACCTTC
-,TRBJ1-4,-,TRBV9,CASSADPGDTEKLFF,TGTGCCAGCAGCGCAGACCCAGGGGATACTGAAAAACTGTTTTTT
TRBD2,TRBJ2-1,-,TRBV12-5,CASGLGLAEGYNEQFF,TGTGCTAGTGGTCTTGGACTAGCGGAGGGGTACAATGAGCAGTTCTTC
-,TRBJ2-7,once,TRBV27,CASSIRGNSYEQYF,TGTGCCAGCAGTATACGAGGCAATTCCTACGAGCAGTACTTC
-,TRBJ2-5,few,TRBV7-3,CASSLPEETQYF,TGTGCCAGCAGCTTACCCGAAGAGACCCAGTACTTC
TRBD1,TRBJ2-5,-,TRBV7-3,CASSSRDTGTETRYF,TGTGCCAGCAGTTCCCGGGACACCGGGACAGAGACCCGGTACTTC
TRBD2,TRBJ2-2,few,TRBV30,CAWSVLAGGPTGELFF,TGTGCCTGGAGTGTACTAGCGGGAGGGCCCACCGGGGAGCTGTTTTTT
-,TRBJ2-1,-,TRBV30,CAWSPDLTYNEQFF,TGTGCCTGGAGTCCGGATCTTACCTACAATGAGCAGTTCTTC
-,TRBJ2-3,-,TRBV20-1,CSANEGGKTDTQYF,TGCAGTGCTAACGAAGGGGGGAAGACAGATACGCAGTATTTT
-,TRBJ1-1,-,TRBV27,CASEEAGGGSTEAFF,TGTGCCAGCGAGGAGGCGGGGGGGGGCAGCACTGAAGCTTTCTTT
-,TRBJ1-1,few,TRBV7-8,CASTQQGYTEAFF,TGTGCCAGCACCCAACAAGGGTACACTGAAGCTTTCTTT
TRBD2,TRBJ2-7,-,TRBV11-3,CASSSTRGLALGHEQYF,TGTGCCAGCAGCTCAACCCGGGGACTAGCGTTGGGCCACGAGCAGTACTTC
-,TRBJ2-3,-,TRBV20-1,CSAPEGDTQYF,TGCAGTGCCCCGGAGGGAGATACGCAGTATTTT
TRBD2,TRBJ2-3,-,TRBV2,CASRARAGETDTQYF,TGTGCCAGCAGAGCGCGAGCGGGAGAAACAGATACGCAGTATTTT
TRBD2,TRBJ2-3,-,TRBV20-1,CSAKLSGRGVGTDTQYF,TGCAGTGCTAAACTTAGCGGGAGGGGAGTAGGAACAGATACGCAGTATTTT
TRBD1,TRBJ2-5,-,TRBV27,CASSLSNRGLRQETQYF,TGTGCCAGCAGTTTATCGAACAGGGGGCTGAGGCAAGAGACCCAGTACTTC
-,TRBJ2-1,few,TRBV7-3,CASSLTMVDNEQFF,TGTGCCAGCAGCTTAACCATGGTCGACAATGAGCAGTTCTTC
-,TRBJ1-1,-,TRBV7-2,CASSFVGSGTEAFF,TGTGCCAGCAGCTTCGTTGGCTCGGGGACTGAAGCTTTCTTT
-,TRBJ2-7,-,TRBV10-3,CAISYLDTGVREQYF,TGTGCCATCAGCTACCTTGACACGGGAGTGAGAGAGCAGTACTTC
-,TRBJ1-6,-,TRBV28,CASSFRNSPLHF,TGTGCCAGCAGTTTCCGGAATTCACCCCTCCACTTT
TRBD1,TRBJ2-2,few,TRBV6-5,CASSQRQGGTGELFF,TGTGCCAGCAGCCAAAGACAGGGCGGGACCGGGGAGCTGTTTTTT